The clone carrying this TCR beta chain was picked up a small number of times. Its antigen is currently unknown. The data are from a study of cytomegalovirus exposure and HLA in healthy donors. Study outcomes and limitations: High specificity and sensitivity for cytomegalovirus status were reported for the classifier. Cytomegalovirus association was listed for 164 TCR beta chains.

Per the germline V gene, CDR1 is ENHRY and CDR2 is SYGVKD. CDR3 length equals 14 residues. Losses at the gene ends were 11 bases for V and 2 bases for J; bases not matched to a gene: 5. Sequencing was performed with immunoSEQ multiplex PCR; in TCRdb, only in-frame clones are kept and a portion is missing. The sample records under 150,000 clones, about four fifths being singletons. This sequence was found in a young woman in good health and CMV-seronegative. The sequenced sample consisted of PBMCs. V usage is TRBV10-3 and J usage is TRBJ1-3; 11 bases line up with TRBD1. DNA for the CDR3: TGTGCCCTAGGGGGACAGGGGGCTGGAAACACCATATATTTT. Its translation is CALGGQGAGNTIYF.